This paragraph covers one TCR beta chain sequence. Its antigen is undetermined. Germline loops: CDR1 LNHDA, CDR2 SQIVND (reference sequence). The CDR3 runs 14 residues. V was shortened by 0 bases and J by 5 bases, with 10 bases between the two germline ends. 5'-RACE, quantitative and with molecular barcodes, yielded the TCR beta libraries. TCRdb re-called the 5' RACE reads through MiXCR, storing one row per CDR3 protein. The sample consists of fewer than 500,000 distinct CDR3 sequences, around 20% of them appearing once. The sample belongs to a study of CD8 T cells in ankylosing spondylitis. Study-wide findings and caveats: It appeared that ankylosing spondylitis blood was characterized by a TCR beta motif of under ten highly homologous variants. Reportedly, matched ankylosing spondylitis synovial fluid was significantly enriched for disease-linked clones.

V and J are TRBV19 and TRBJ2-5, with D possibly being TRBD2 (5 bases). The sequenced sample consisted of blood, either unsorted or a sorted T cell fraction (not recorded which). This receptor was taken from a male donor with ankylosing spondylitis. CDR3 residues: CASSIDTGSETQYF. In nucleotides, the CDR3 is TGTGCCAGTAGTATAGATACGGGAAGTGAGACCCAGTACTTC.